The present T cell receptor (beta chain) was sequenced within a study of T-cell reconstitution after alpha-beta-depleted transplantation in children. Study outcomes and limitations: Reports say that about two months after transplant, the alpha-beta T cells came out of several hundred graft clones that had expanded. T-cell counts and diversity were attributed mostly to newly produced T cells one year after transplant. Diversity of TCRbeta at day 60 was high in some patients, arising from surviving recipient T cells and thymic progenitors.

Unique molecular identifiers featured in how the TCRbeta library was prepared. One entry per CDR3 protein results from TCRdb running MiXCR on the PCR reads. The sample contains 250,000 or so distinct CDR3 sequences, 7.5% to 9.5% of which appear only once. The V and J ends lost 4 bases and 6 bases respectively, with 9 bases between them. Germline loops: CDR1 SGHAT, CDR2 FQNNGV. This CDR3 contains 13 residues. There are many counts of this clonotype. Its antigen is undetermined. Sample: PBMCs, mostly from graft donor cells, taken 180 days after TCRalphabeta/CD19-depleted stem cell transplant. The V and J genes are TRBV11-2 and TRBJ2-2, with a tentative D call TRBD2 (6 bases). The TCR was taken from a male patient between 5 and 17 years old who had a stem cell transplant for acute lymphoblastic leukemia, so the T cells may come from the graft donor. CDR3 in amino acids: CASSSRRAGELFF. The CDR3 region has the DNA TGTGCCAGCAGCTCTAGGAGGGCCGGGGAGCTGTTTTTT. Full variable domain (outside the CDR3, taken from reference TRBV11-2 and TRBJ2-2): EAGVAQSPRYKIIEKRQSVAFWCNPISGHATLYWYQQILGQGPKLLIQFQNNGVVDDSQLPKDRFSAERLKGVDSTLKIQPAKLEDSAVYLCASSSRRAGELFFGEGSRLTVL.